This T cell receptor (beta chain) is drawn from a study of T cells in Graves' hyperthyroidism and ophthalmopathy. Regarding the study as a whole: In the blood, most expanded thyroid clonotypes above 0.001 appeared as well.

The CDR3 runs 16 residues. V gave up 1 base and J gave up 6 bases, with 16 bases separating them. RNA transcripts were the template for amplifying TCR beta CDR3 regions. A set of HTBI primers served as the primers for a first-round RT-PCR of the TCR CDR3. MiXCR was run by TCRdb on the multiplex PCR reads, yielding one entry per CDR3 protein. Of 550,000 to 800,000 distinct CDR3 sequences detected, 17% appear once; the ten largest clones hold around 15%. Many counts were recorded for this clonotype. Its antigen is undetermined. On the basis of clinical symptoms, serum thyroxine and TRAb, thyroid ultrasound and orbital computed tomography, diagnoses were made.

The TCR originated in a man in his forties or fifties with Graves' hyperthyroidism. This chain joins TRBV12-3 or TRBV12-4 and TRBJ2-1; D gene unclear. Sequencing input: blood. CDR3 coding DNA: TGTGCCAGCAGTTTAGACGGAACATACCTCGGCAATGAGCAGTTCTTC. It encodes CASSLDGTYLGNEQFF.